The subject of this entry is one T cell receptor (beta chain). Its target is unknown. The V gene's germline CDR1 is SGHDT and CDR2 YYEEEE. This CDR3 spans 13 amino acids. The V end lost 0 bases, the J end lost 0 bases, and 3 bases lay between the germline ends. PCR primers comprised 60 Vbeta and 13 Jbeta primers. Clones were sequenced by immunoSEQ multiplex PCR, and TCRdb holds only the in-frame ones, with some missing. Of about 200,000 clones listed, just over 75% are singletons. The data belong to a study of cytomegalovirus exposure and HLA in healthy donors. Overall study: Findings of an earlier analysis included 90 million to 120 million unique TCR beta sequences from 200 million or so T cells.

Overall study results and limits: Immune exposure data for these donors was limited to CMV serostatus. Earlier analysis yielded a pattern in which most TCR beta V segments were productive about 90% or about 30% of the time. One variant, a missense change in DCLRE1C, was linked in a later analysis to TCR beta V- and J-gene trimming.

The sequence came from a man younger than 45 in good health and CMV-seronegative. The chain recombines TRBV5-6 with TRBJ2-5, with D uncertain. The sample consisted of PBMCs. CDR3 amino acids: CASSLVNQETQYF. In DNA form, the CDR3 reads TGTGCCAGCAGCTTGGTAAACCAAGAGACCCAGTACTTC.